The subject of this entry is one TCR beta chain. All enrollees were about 18 to 90 years old and from around 25 US areas. Cohorts were assigned according to the clinical history that participants reported. Methods used by the authors: Amplification from reference gene primers served as the basis for estimated nucleated cell counts. The data were produced by immunoSEQ multiplex PCR, yet TCRdb's version contains in-frame clones alone and is incomplete. The DNA gave D and trimming, while V, J and clone size come from that table. The sample has roughly 400,000 clones; roughly 90% are singletons. This record belongs to a study of blood T cell repertoires in COVID-19. Study at large: COVID-19 samples collected from the United States, Italy and Spain covered acute and convalescent phases.

CDR3 length equals 15 residues. CDR1 is SGHRS and CDR2 is YFSETQ in the germline V gene. Trimming cost V 3 bases and J 5 bases; bases outside gene matches: 5. The sequenced sample consisted of PBMCs or T cells enriched from blood (not recorded which). The V call is TRBV5-1, the J call TRBJ2-1, with 10 bases that match TRBD1. This receptor was identified in a woman in her forties who had been exposed to COVID-19. The DNA of the CDR3 is TGCGCCAGCAGCTGGGGGGACAGGGGCGACAATGAGCAGTTCTTC. This encodes CASSWGDRGDNEQFF.